Below are 4 T cell receptor beta chains sequenced from a single sample in a study of radiation and T cells in renal cell carcinoma. Time point given: baseline pretreatment blood. As for treatment: 15 Gy SBRT to primary tumor, nephrectomy 4 weeks later. Sequencing used immunoSEQ multiplex PCR; TCRdb keeps in-frame clones, though not all of them. The table has 150,000 or so clones, 70% to 90% seen once; the top ten hold around 13%. Specimen: blood, collected from a patient whose treatment included radiotherapy and nephrectomy. The receptor set was obtained from a woman aged 45-65 years with renal cell carcinoma.

Note on this clone: A junction boundary mismatches the germline segment, possibly from a read error. This CDR3 is also generated by other DNA sequences in the sample. The chain joins TRBV5-1 to TRBJ1-1; TRBD1 is a possible D gene (6 bases). The length of the CDR3 is 15 residues. The germline CDR1 and CDR2 sequences are SGHRS and YFSETQ. The CDR3 loop is CASSVGGTLNTEAFF. The CDR3 DNA sequence: TGCGCTAGCAGCGTGGGAGGGACATTGAACACTGAAGCTTTCTTT.

The chain combines TRBV6-6 with TRBJ1-2; 7 bases line up with TRBD1. The CDR3 extends over 16 amino acids. Trimming removed 2 bases from V and 0 bases from J; junction bases left unmatched: 6. Germline lookup yields CDR1 MNHNY and CDR2 SVGAGI (reference sequence). In nucleotides, the CDR3 is TGTGCCAGCAGTTACACCGGGACAGAGCCTAACTATGGCTACACCTTC. Amino acid sequence: CASSYTGTEPNYGYTF.

V is TRBV4-3 and J is TRBJ1-1; possibly TRBD1 for D (5 bases). V lost 3 bases to trimming and J lost 8 bases, with 7 bases between them. The CDR3 is 11 amino acids. Germline CDR1 reads LGHNA; CDR2 reads YSLEER. The CDR3 here is CASSQGLEAFF. CDR3 DNA: TGCGCCAGCAGCCAGGGACTAGAAGCTTTCTTT.

V is TRBV15 and J is TRBJ1-2; 8 bases are shared with TRBD1. The CDR3 has 13 amino acids. CDR1 is LNHNV, CDR2 YYDKDF, per germline (reference sequence). The trim removed 2 bases at V and 8 bases at J, leaving 4 bases unmatched. CDR3 region: CATSRSGGGGYTF. The CDR3 DNA reads TGTGCCACCAGCAGATCAGGGGGCGGGGGCTACACCTTC.